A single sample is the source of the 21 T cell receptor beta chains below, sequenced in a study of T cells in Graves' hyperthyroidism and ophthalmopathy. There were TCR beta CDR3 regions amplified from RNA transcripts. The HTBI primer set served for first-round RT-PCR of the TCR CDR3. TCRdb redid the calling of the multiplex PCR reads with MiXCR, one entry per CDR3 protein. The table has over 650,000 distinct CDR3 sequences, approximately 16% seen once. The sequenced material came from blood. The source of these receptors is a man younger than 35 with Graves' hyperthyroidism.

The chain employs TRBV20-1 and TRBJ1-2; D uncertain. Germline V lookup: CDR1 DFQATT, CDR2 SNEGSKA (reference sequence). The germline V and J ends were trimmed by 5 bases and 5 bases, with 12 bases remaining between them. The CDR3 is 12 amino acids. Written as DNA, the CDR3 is TGCAGTGCTGGAGCCGCCCCTTATGGCTACACCTTC. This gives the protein CSAGAAPYGYTF.

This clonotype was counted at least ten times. Written as DNA, the CDR3 is TGTGCCAGCAGCTCCGCCCTTGGACGGGCTTTCTTT. Translating gives CASSSALGRAFF. The chain has TRBV11-2 and TRBJ1-1; no reliable D call. V gave up 4 bases and J gave up 11 bases, with 14 bases separating them. CDR3 length equals 12 residues. Germline V gene lookup returns CDR1 SGHAT and CDR2 FQNNGV.

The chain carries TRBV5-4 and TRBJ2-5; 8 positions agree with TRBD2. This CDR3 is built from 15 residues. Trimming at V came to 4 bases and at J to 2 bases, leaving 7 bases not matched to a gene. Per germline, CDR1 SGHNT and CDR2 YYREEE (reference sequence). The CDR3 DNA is TGTGCCAGCAGCGTTTGGGCGGGAGGACAAGAGACCCAGTACTTC. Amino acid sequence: CASSVWAGGQETQYF.

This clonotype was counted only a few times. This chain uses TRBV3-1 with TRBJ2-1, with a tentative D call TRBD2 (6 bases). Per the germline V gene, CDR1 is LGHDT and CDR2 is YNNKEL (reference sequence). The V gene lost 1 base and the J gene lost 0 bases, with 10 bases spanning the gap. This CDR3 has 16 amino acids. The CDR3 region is CASSQGLGSSYNEQFF. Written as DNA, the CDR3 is TGTGCCAGCAGCCAAGGACTAGGCAGCTCCTACAATGAGCAGTTCTTC.

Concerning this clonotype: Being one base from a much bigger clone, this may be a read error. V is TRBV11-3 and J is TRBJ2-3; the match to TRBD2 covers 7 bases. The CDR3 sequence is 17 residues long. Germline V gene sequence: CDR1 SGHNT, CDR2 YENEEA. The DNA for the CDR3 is TGTGTCAGCAGCCCAGCCATTGCTAGCGGACCCACAGATACGCAGTATTTT. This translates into CVSSPAIASGPTDTQYF. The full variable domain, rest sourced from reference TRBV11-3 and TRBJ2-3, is EAGVVQSPRYKIIEKKQPVAFWCNPISGHNTLYWYLQNLGQGPELLIRYENEEAVDDSQLPKDRFSAERLKGVDSTLKIQPAELGDSAVYLCVSSPAIASGPTDTQYFGPGTRLTVL.

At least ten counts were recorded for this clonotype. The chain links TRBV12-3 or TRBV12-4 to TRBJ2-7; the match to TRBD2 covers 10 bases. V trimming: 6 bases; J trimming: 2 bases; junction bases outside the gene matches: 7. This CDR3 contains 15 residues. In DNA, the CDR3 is TGTGCCAGCAGGGAGGGACTAGCGTATACCTACGAGCAGTACTTC. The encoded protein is CASREGLAYTYEQYF.

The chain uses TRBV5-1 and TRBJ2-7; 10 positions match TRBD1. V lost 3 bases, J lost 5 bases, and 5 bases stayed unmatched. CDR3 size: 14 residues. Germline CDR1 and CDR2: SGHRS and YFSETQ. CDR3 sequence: CASSSSGTGDEQYF. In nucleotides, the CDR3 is TGCGCCAGCAGCTCCTCCGGGACAGGGGACGAGCAGTACTTC.

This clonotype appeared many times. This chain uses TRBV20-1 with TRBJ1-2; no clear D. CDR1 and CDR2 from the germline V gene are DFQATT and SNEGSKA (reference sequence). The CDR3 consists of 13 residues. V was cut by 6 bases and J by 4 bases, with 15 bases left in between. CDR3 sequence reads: CSAPAGLSYGYTF. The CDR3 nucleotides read TGCAGTGCCCCGGCGGGTCTTTCCTATGGCTACACCTTC.

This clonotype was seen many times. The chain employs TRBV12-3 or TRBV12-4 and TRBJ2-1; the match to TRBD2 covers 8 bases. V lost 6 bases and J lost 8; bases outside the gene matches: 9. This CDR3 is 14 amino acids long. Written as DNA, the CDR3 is TGTGCCAGCAGGAGCGGGAGTGGGAATGATGAGCAGTTCTTC. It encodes CASRSGSGNDEQFF.

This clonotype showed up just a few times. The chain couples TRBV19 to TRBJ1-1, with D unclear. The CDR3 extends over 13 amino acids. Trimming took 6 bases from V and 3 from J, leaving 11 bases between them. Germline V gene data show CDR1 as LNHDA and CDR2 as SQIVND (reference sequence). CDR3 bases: TGTGCCAGTAGAACCCTTCGGGACACTGAAGCTTTCTTT. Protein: CASRTLRDTEAFF.

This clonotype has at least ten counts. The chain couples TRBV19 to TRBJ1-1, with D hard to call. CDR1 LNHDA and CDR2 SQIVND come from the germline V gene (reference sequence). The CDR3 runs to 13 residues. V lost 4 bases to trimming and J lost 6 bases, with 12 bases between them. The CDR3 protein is CASSTSYGAEAFF. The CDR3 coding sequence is TGTGCCAGTAGTACCTCCTACGGGGCTGAAGCTTTCTTT.

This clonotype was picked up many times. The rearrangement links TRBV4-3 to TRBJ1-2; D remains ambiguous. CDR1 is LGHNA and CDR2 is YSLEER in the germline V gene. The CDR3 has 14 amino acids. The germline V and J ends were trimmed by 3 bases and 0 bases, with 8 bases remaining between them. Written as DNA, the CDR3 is TGCGCCAGCAGCCAGGACGGAGCTAACTATGGCTACACCTTC. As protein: CASSQDGANYGYTF.

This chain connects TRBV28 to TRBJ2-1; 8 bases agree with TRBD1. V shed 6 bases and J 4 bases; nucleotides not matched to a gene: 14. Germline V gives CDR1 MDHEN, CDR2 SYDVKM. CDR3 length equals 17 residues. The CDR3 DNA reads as TGTGCCAGCAGCCCACCCCTGGACAGGGCAACTTACAATGAGCAGTTCTTC. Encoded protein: CASSPPLDRATYNEQFF.

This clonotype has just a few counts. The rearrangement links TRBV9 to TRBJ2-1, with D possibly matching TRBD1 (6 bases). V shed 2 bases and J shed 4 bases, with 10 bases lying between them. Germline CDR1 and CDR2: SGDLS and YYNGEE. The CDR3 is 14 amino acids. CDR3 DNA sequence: TGTGCCAGCAGCGTGGGGGCCCTTTACAATGAGCAGTTCTTC. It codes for CASSVGALYNEQFF.

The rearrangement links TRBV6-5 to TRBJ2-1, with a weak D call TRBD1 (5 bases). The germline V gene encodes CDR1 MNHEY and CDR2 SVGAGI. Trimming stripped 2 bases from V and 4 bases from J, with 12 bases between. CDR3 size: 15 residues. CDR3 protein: CASSYPTDLYNEQFF. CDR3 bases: TGTGCCAGCAGTTACCCGACAGATTTGTACAATGAGCAGTTCTTC.

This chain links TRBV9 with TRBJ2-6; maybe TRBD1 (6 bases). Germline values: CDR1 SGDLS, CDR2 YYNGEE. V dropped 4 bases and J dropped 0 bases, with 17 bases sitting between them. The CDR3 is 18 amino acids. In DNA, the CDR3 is TGTGCCAGCAGCACCCCCGGACAGTTTGACTCTGGGGCCAACGTCCTGACTTTC. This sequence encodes CASSTPGQFDSGANVLTF.

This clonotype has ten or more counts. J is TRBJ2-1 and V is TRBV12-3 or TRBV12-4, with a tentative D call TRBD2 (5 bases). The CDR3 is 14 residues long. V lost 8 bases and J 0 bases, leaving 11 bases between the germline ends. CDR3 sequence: CASASGGSYNEQFF. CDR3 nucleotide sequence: TGTGCCAGCGCATCTGGAGGCTCCTACAATGAGCAGTTCTTC.

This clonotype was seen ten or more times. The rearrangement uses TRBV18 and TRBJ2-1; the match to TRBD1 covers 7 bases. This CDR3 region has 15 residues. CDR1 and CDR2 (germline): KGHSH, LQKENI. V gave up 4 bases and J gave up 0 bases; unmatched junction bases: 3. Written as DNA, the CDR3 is TGTGCCAGCTCACATGGACAGGCCTCCTACAATGAGCAGTTCTTC. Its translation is CASSHGQASYNEQFF.

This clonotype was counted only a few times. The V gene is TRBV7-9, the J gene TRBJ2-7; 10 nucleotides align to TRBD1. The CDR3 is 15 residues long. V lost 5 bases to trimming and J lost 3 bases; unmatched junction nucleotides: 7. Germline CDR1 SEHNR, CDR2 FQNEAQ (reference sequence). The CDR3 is CASSLGTGVLYEQYF. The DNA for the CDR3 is TGTGCCAGCAGCCTGGGGACAGGGGTTCTCTACGAGCAGTACTTC.

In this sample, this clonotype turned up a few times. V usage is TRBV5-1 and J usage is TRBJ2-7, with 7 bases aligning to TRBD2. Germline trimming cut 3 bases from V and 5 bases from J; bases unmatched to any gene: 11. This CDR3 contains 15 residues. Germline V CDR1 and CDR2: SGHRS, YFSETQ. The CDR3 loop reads CASSSPGGREDEQYF. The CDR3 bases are TGCGCCAGCAGCTCCCCCGGAGGGAGGGAGGACGAGCAGTACTTC.

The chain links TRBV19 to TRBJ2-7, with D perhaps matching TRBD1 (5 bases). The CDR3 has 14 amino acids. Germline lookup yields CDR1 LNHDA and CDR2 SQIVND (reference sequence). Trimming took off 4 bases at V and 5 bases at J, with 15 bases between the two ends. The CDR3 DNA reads TGTGCCAGTAGTACCTATGGGGCCGGCAACGAGCAGTACTTC. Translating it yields CASSTYGAGNEQYF.